This TCR beta chain was sequenced during a study of vaccination effects on CD4 cells after COVID-19. Study information: The median interval between the second dose and post-vaccine sampling was 72 days.

There are a few counts of this clone. Its antigen remains unknown. ViraFEST used viral peptide pools to expand antigen-specific CD4+ T cells before sequencing. The culture ran for about 10 days, and then CD4+ T cells were isolated. All participants had two doses of either the BNT162b2 or mRNA-1273 vaccine. In culture with 10 IU/ml IL-2 and around 10 ug/ml peptides, PBMC were grown at a few million per well. Both day 3 and day 7 saw half the medium replaced with IL-2 medium. The CDR3 runs 13 residues. The J segment lost 4 bases and the V segment lost 5 bases, leaving 4 bases of the junction unmatched. Germline V gene data show CDR1 as SGHNT and CDR2 as YYREEE (reference sequence). TCRdb keeps only in-frame clones here, not all; method: immunoSEQ multiplex PCR. Counted here are some 30,000 clones, 74% occurring once; the ten biggest clones make up 13% to 15%.

The V and J genes are TRBV5-4 and TRBJ1-2; 8 nucleotides match TRBD1. The input for sequencing was CD4+ T cells from PBMCs cultured with HCoV-229E spike peptides, taken after COVID-19 vaccination. This TCR was recovered from a human donor who received a COVID-19 vaccine. CDR3 amino acids: CASSSDRGYGYTF. The CDR3 DNA reads TGTGCCAGCAGTTCTGACAGGGGCTATGGCTACACCTTC.